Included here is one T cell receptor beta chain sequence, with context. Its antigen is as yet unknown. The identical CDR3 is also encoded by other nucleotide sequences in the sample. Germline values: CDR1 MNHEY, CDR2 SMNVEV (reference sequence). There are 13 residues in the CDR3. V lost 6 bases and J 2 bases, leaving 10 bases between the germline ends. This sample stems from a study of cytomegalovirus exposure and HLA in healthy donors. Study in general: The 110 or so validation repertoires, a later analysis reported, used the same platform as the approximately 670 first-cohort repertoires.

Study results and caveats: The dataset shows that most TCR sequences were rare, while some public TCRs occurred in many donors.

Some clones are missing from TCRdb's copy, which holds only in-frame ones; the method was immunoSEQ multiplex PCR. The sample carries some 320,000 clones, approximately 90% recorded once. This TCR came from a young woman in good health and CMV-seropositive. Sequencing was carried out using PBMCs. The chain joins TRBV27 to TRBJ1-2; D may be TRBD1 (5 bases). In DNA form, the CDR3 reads TGTGCCAGCAGCTTGACAGAAAACTATGGCTACACCTTC. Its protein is CASSLTENYGYTF.